The present T cell receptor beta chain was sequenced within a study of shared clonotypes between healthy human individuals. The germline V and J ends were trimmed by 6 bases and 1 base, with 8 bases remaining between them. Germline CDR1 and CDR2: SGHTA and FQGNSA. The length of the CDR3 is 13 residues. TCRdb's copy holds only in-frame clones and misses some; the assay was immunoSEQ multiplex PCR. There are about 480,000 clones in the sample; more than 65% occur only once, and 13% lies in the top ten. The specimen was PBMCs. The clonotype was recovered from a woman in her thirties or forties in good health. Some clones in this sample may be carry-over from other donors' samples. The chain couples TRBV7-2 to TRBJ2-3, with D possibly being TRBD1 or TRBD2 (6 bases each). The chain's CDR3 is CASREGGTDTQYF. The CDR3 DNA reads TGTGCCAGCAGGGAGGGGGGCACAGATACGCAGTATTTT. Looking up the rest from reference TRBV7-2 and TRBJ2-3 gives the full variable domain: GAGVSQSPSNKVTEKGKDVELRCDPISGHTALYWYRQSLGQGLEFLIYFQGNSAPDKSGLPSDRFSAERTGGSVSTLTIQRTQQEDSAVYLCASREGGTDTQYFGPGTRLTVL.